Presented here are 15 T cell receptor beta chains from one specimen sequenced in a study of cytomegalovirus exposure and HLA in healthy donors. With 60 Vbeta and 13 Jbeta primers, the PCR was carried out. Generated by immunoSEQ multiplex PCR, the TCRdb table keeps only in-frame clones and is missing some. The sample lists 80,000 to 95,000 clones; about 75% were seen once. The sequencing input was PBMCs. The receptors derive from a female donor in good health and CMV-seronegative.

This sequence joins TRBV5-1 and TRBJ1-4; 9 bases align to TRBD1. CDR1 and CDR2 from the germline V gene are SGHRS and YFSETQ. Trimming removed 4 bases from V and 5 bases from J; junction bases left unmatched: 3. The CDR3 is 14 residues long. The CDR3 region is CASSTGTGNEKLFF. CDR3 nucleotides: TGCGCCAGCAGCACCGGGACAGGGAATGAAAAACTGTTTTTT. Combining the CDR3 with reference TRBV5-1 and TRBJ1-4 gives the whole variable domain KAGVTQTPRYLIKTRGQQVTLSCSPISGHRSVSWYQQTPGQGLQFLFEYFSETQRNKGNFPGRFSGRQFSNSRSEMNVSTLELGDSALYLCASSTGTGNEKLFFGSGTQLSVL.

J is TRBJ2-1 and V is TRBV6-5, with 13 bases fitting TRBD2. V was clipped by 4 bases and J by 8 bases; unmatched bases: 5. Germline V lookup: CDR1 MNHEY, CDR2 SVGAGI. The CDR3 runs to 15 residues. Written as DNA, the CDR3 is TGTGCCAGCAGTTTGACTAGCGGGAGGTCTTATGAGCAGTTCTTC. Its protein product is CASSLTSGRSYEQFF.

The CDR3 loop is CAAGLAGAQETQYF. The CDR3, as DNA: TGTGCCGCGGGACTAGCGGGGGCACAAGAGACCCAGTACTTC. The gene calls are TRBV30 and TRBJ2-5; 14 bases are shared with TRBD2. This CDR3 spans 14 amino acids. CDR1 is GTSNPN and CDR2 is SVGIG in the germline V gene (reference sequence). Unmatched junction bases numbered 4, after V lost 8 bases and J lost 2 bases.

This chain uses TRBV6-5 with TRBJ2-5; TRBD1 might be the D (6 bases). CDR1 is MNHEY, CDR2 SVGAGI, per germline. There are 15 residues in the CDR3. Trimming removed 4 bases at V and 0 bases at J, with 12 bases between. The CDR3 DNA reads as TGTGCCAGCAGTTCGGACAGAGGGTACCAAGAGACCCAGTACTTC. It translates to CASSSDRGYQETQYF.

This chain connects TRBV23-1 to TRBJ2-5; 10 bases are a match to TRBD1. TRBV23-1 is an ORF, and what it does is uncertain. Trimming took 3 bases from V and 5 from J; bases not matched to a gene: 6. The CDR3 is 15 residues long. The chain's CDR3 is CASSQATGGGETQYF. The CDR3 DNA is TGCGCCAGCAGTCAGGCGACAGGGGGCGGGGAGACCCAGTACTTC.

V and J are TRBV5-8 and TRBJ1-4; 7 positions match TRBD1. V gave up 3 bases and J gave up 8 bases; unmatched junction bases: 13. Germline assignment: CDR1 SGHTS and CDR2 YDEGEE. This CDR3 region has 16 residues. The DNA of the CDR3 is TGTGCCAGCAGCTCCGGCGGAGGGGGCCCTAGGGAAAAACTGTTTTTT. Translating gives CASSSGGGGPREKLFF. Together with reference TRBV5-8 and TRBJ1-4, the CDR3 gives the full variable domain: EAGVTQSPTHLIKTRGQQATLRCSPISGHTSVYWYQQALGLGLQFLLWYDEGEERNRGNFPPRFSGRQFPNYSSELNVNALELEDSALYLCASSSGGGGPREKLFFGSGTQLSVL.

The genes are TRBV7-2 and TRBJ2-3, with TRBD2 matching 7 bases. The V segment lost 0 bases and the J segment 4 bases; nucleotides outside the gene matches: 4. Germline-derived CDR1 and CDR2 are SGHTA and FQGNSA. The CDR3 extends over 15 amino acids. CDR3 nucleotide sequence: TGTGCCAGCAGCTTAGCGGGAGGGACGGCAGATACGCAGTATTTT. As protein: CASSLAGGTADTQYF.

This chain connects TRBV30 to TRBJ1-2; 7 bases align to TRBD1. J gave up 5 bases and V 0 bases, and 9 bases lay outside the gene matches. Germline lookup yields CDR1 GTSNPN and CDR2 SVGIG (reference sequence). The CDR3 extends over 15 amino acids. The CDR3: CAWSVRGTALYGYTF. In nucleotides, the CDR3 is TGTGCCTGGAGTGTACGAGGGACAGCACTTTATGGCTACACCTTC. Variable domain in full (rest from reference TRBV30 and TRBJ1-2): SQTIHQWPATLVQPVGSPLSLECTVEGTSNPNLYWYRQAAGRGLQLLFYSVGIGQISSEVPQNLSASRPQDRQFILSSKKLLLSDSGFYLCAWSVRGTALYGYTFGSGTRLTVV.

Comment on this clone: One end of the junction does not line up with germline, which may come from a read error. The rearrangement uses TRBV4-2 and TRBJ1-2, with 9 bases matching TRBD1. CDR1 is LGHNA, CDR2 YNFKEQ, per germline. This CDR3 is 17 amino acids long. CDR3 sequence (DNA): TGTGTCAGCAGCCAAGAATTGGAGGGGGGACAGGGTGGGGGCTACACCTTC. Protein product: CVSSQELEGGQGGGYTF.

The V gene is TRBV5-1, the J gene TRBJ1-1; 8 bases line up with TRBD1. Per the germline V gene, CDR1 is SGHRS and CDR2 is YFSETQ. CDR3 length: 14 amino acids. Trimming cost V 4 bases and J 1 base; bases outside gene matches: 3. CDR3 in DNA: TGCGCCAGCAGCGGGGGACAGGAGAACACTGAAGCTTTCTTT. Protein sequence: CASSGGQENTEAFF. Together with reference TRBV5-1 and TRBJ1-1, the CDR3 gives the full variable domain: KAGVTQTPRYLIKTRGQQVTLSCSPISGHRSVSWYQQTPGQGLQFLFEYFSETQRNKGNFPGRFSGRQFSNSRSEMNVSTLELGDSALYLCASSGGQENTEAFFGQGTRLTVV.

The chain combines TRBV19 with TRBJ1-1; D perhaps matches TRBD1 (5 bases). V dropped 5 bases and J dropped 5 bases, with 9 bases sitting between them. Per the germline V gene, CDR1 is LNHDA and CDR2 is SQIVND (reference sequence). CDR3 length: 12 residues. CDR3 amino acids: CASSAGWTEAFF. The CDR3 coding sequence is TGTGCCAGTAGTGCAGGGTGGACTGAAGCTTTCTTT.

This clone was seen more than once but under ten times. The chain links TRBV5-4 to TRBJ2-6, with D possibly being TRBD1 (5 bases). In germline, CDR1 is SGHNT, CDR2 YYREEE (reference sequence). This CDR3 is 16 amino acids long. The V end was cut by 5 bases, the J end by 0 bases, with 12 bases between. The CDR3 region is CASSRTSNSGANVLTF. The CDR3 bases are TGTGCCAGCAGTAGGACATCCAACTCTGGGGCCAACGTCCTGACTTTC. The whole variable domain, filled in from reference TRBV5-4 and TRBJ2-6, reads ETGVTQSPTHLIKTRGQQVTLRCSSQSGHNTVSWYQQALGQGPQFIFQYYREEENGRGNFPPRFSGLQFPNYSSELNVNALELDDSALYLCASSRTSNSGANVLTFGAGSRLTVL.

The V and J genes are TRBV5-4 and TRBJ2-3, with TRBD1 identical over 10 bases. The CDR3 length is 14 residues. Losses at the gene ends were 2 bases for V and 7 bases for J; bases not matched to a gene: 4. Per the germline V gene, CDR1 is SGHNT and CDR2 is YYREEE (reference sequence). The CDR3 protein is CASSFGTGVNTQYF. The DNA for the CDR3 is TGTGCCAGCAGCTTTGGGACAGGGGTGAATACGCAGTATTTT.

This rearrangement joins TRBV28 to TRBJ1-5; no definite D call. CDR1 is MDHEN, CDR2 SYDVKM, per germline. The CDR3 sequence is 16 residues long. The ends were cut back, 1 base at V and 5 bases at J, with 15 bases in the middle. The CDR3 spells CASSLLRILFDQPQHF. CDR3 DNA: TGTGCCAGCAGTTTATTGCGAATTCTATTCGATCAGCCCCAGCATTTT.

The V call is TRBV5-1, the J call TRBJ2-1, with D possibly matching TRBD1 (6 bases). Trimming removed 0 bases from V and 7 bases from J, with 17 bases in between. CDR3 size: 16 residues. Germline V CDR1 and CDR2: SGHRS, YFSETQ. CDR3: CASSLAGQSRRNEQFF. The CDR3 bases are TGCGCCAGCAGCTTGGCCGGACAGTCCCGACGGAATGAGCAGTTCTTC.